What follows is one TCR beta chain and its context. Its antigen has not been determined. Base-call qualities are not available, and no considerably larger clone is one nucleotide away. Participants in the prospective study were enrolled through a virtual design, were aged roughly 18 to 100 years, and lived in under 25 United States geographic areas. To assign participants to cohorts, the prospective study relied on clinical history that participants themselves reported in a screening survey and a study questionnaire. Exposed participants had been in contact, within 2 weeks of entering the study, with a person who had a PCR-confirmed or clinician-diagnosed case of COVID-19. Mobile phlebotomists in the prospective study collected whole blood, serum and a nasopharyngeal or oropharyngeal swab from every participant. Participants in the prospective study had the option to provide additional blood draws and questionnaires over a 2-month period. Prospective study blood samples were shipped either frozen or at room temperature before DNA extraction.

This record comes from a study of blood T cell repertoires in COVID-19 (TCRdb year 2020). Describing the broader study: Collaborator samples came from the United States, Italy and Spain and covered acute and convalescent phases of COVID-19. The prospective study material was composed of cDNA or gDNA derived from T cells, B-cell-depleted T cells, or PBMCs. Deeply sampled blood TCRbeta repertoires from subjects exposed to, actively infected with, or recovered from COVID-19 were included in the dataset. A freely available public database, intended as a resource for researchers studying the immune response to SARS-CoV-2, is where the repertoires were released. Samples were obtained from the ongoing ImmuneRACE study (first 160 participants) and from 1,254 subjects provided by 6 global collaborators. Sample metadata almost always included a de-identified subject ID, COVID-19 status, age in years and sex. Where available, HLA class I and class II types were taken from metadata supplied by the sample provider and were not determined by assay-based typing. Study-wide findings and limitations: The amount of clinical and demographic metadata varied by source and participant and was provided uncurated.

CDR1 and CDR2 (MNHEY, SVGAGI) derive from the germline V gene. After removal of 6 bases from V and 4 bases from J, the junction retains 7 bases not matched to a gene. The CDR3 has 15 amino acids, counting the end cysteine and phenylalanine. Of the read, only the CDR3 DNA is kept; its 45 bases are in frame from base 1. TCRbeta CDR3 regions were amplified from genomic DNA using the immunoSEQ Assay, a bias-controlled multiplex PCR. The authors' pipeline ran thus. Within the assay, amplification of reference gene primers was used to estimate how many nucleated cells each sample contained. Sequence reads were collapsed and filtered to measure the absolute abundance of every unique TCRbeta CDR3 rearrangement. Productive Simpson clonality was computed per sample as the square root of Simpson's diversity index over productive rearrangements. The clones in this table, taken by TCRdb from immuneACCESS, are in-frame only. Not every clone is retained; where verified, under half of the shortfall comes from an unresolved V gene, and the cause of the rest is unknown. V and J calls and clone size are copied from that table; D and trimming were computed from the DNA. Within this sample are some 150,000 clones, with 84% of them counted one time only. The ten largest clones take up 5.8% of the sample.

This chain is built from TRBV6-5 and TRBJ1-3, with 9 bases matching TRBD1. The TCR originated in a woman aged 45 to 65 who had been exposed to COVID-19. Sequenced sample: PBMCs or T cells enriched from blood (not recorded which). The DNA sequence is TGTGCCAGCAGCGCGGGACAGGGTGACGGAAACACCATATATTTT. Its translation is CASSAGQGDGNTIYF.